Each of the 16 T cell receptor beta chains below was sequenced from the same sample in a study of blood T cell repertoires in COVID-19. Produced via immunoSEQ multiplex PCR; TCRdb's table is partial and in-frame only. The sample gives around 57,000 clones, approximately 88% of which show up once; about 3% is in the top ten. Sequencing was carried out using peripheral blood. All receptors come from a human donor in a cohort sampled during active COVID-19.

The chain employs TRBV3-1 (or the pseudogene TRBV3-2) and TRBJ2-5; the D is unclear. Per the germline V gene, CDR1 is LGHDT and CDR2 is YNNKEL (reference sequence). The CDR3 runs 12 residues. Trimming stripped 3 bases from V and 7 bases from J, with 9 bases between. CDR3 nucleotide sequence: TGTGCCAGCAGCCAGAGAAGAGGGACCCAGTACTTC. This translates into CASSQRRGTQYF.

This chain uses TRBV2 with TRBJ2-3; 14 nucleotides align to TRBD2. Unmatched junction bases numbered 7, after V lost 6 bases and J lost 5 bases. CDR3 length equals 16 residues. Germline CDR1 SNHLY, CDR2 FYNNEI. CDR3 in amino acids: CASRGGLAGAGDTQYF. The CDR3 coding sequence is TGTGCCAGCAGGGGGGGACTAGCGGGAGCCGGAGATACGCAGTATTTT.

This sequence joins TRBV18 and TRBJ2-5; 8 nucleotides line up with TRBD2. This CDR3 has 15 residues. V lost 3 bases to trimming and J lost 1 base; unmatched junction nucleotides: 4. The germline gives CDR1 KGHSH, CDR2 LQKENI. The CDR3 region has the DNA TGTGCCAGCTCACCCGATCTAGCGGGCCAAGAGACCCAGTACTTC. This encodes CASSPDLAGQETQYF.

CDR3 residues: CASTRSDSYNQPQHF. The CDR3 DNA is TGTGCCAGCACCAGATCGGACAGCTACAATCAGCCCCAGCATTTT. The chain has TRBV6-5 and TRBJ1-5; a possible D gene is TRBD1 (6 bases). This CDR3 contains 15 residues. Trimming removed 7 bases at V and 3 bases at J, with 16 bases between. CDR1 and CDR2 from the germline V gene are MNHEY and SVGAGI.

This clone was picked up one time. The V call is TRBV7-9, the J call TRBJ1-2, with unresolved D. Germline V gene lookup returns CDR1 SEHNR and CDR2 FQNEAQ (reference sequence). The V end was cut by 7 bases, the J end by 2 bases, with 5 bases between. This CDR3 comprises 11 residues. For the CDR3, the DNA is TGTGCCAGCATTCTGAACTATGGCTACACCTTC. Translation: CASILNYGYTF.

The table lists this clone with a count of one. The chain carries TRBV7-3 and TRBJ2-2, with D possibly being TRBD1 (6 bases). V was clipped by 2 bases and J by 3 bases, with 10 bases between them. The CDR3 is made up of 15 amino acids. Per germline, CDR1 SGHTA and CDR2 FQGTGA. CDR3: CASSLAGADTGELFF. In DNA, the CDR3 is TGTGCCAGCAGCTTAGCAGGGGCGGACACCGGGGAGCTGTTTTTT.

This chain connects TRBV5-6 to TRBJ1-1; the D gene is possibly TRBD1 (6 bases). V was cut by 3 bases and J by 0 bases, with 15 bases left in between. This CDR3 has 16 residues. Germline CDR1 SGHDT, CDR2 YYEEEE. CDR3 residues: CASSWGGRNMNTEAFF. CDR3 DNA sequence: TGTGCCAGCAGCTGGGGGGGCCGAAACATGAACACTGAAGCTTTCTTT.

The V call is TRBV7-8, the J call TRBJ1-1; TRBD1 agrees at 10 bases. Trimming at V came to 5 bases and at J to 0 bases, leaving 6 bases not matched to a gene. This CDR3 region has 16 residues. Germline CDR1 and CDR2: SGHVS and FQNEAQ. The DNA for the CDR3 is TGTGCCAGCAGCCGGTGGGACAGGGGCTTGAACACTGAAGCTTTCTTT. Translated, it gives CASSRWDRGLNTEAFF.

This chain joins TRBV5-8 and TRBJ1-5; perhaps TRBD1 as D (5 bases). The CDR3 runs 19 residues. Germline V gives CDR1 SGHTS, CDR2 YDEGEE. Trimming pared 1 base from V and 0 bases from J, leaving 20 bases between. The CDR3 DNA reads TGTGCCAGCAGCTTGTACCGGGGGATTGTCCTGTATAGCAATCAGCCCCAGCATTTT. Amino acid sequence: CASSLYRGIVLYSNQPQHF.

The chain employs TRBV13 and TRBJ2-1, with 7 bases that match TRBD2. The CDR3 extends over 14 amino acids. Germline V gene sequence: CDR1 PRHDT, CDR2 FYEKMQ (reference sequence). Losses at the gene ends were 0 bases for V and 10 bases for J; bases not matched to a gene: 6. The CDR3 DNA reads as TGTGCCAGCAGCTTAGGGACTAGCCCGGGCGAGCAGTTCTTC. Translating gives CASSLGTSPGEQFF.

The chain has TRBV18 and TRBJ2-3; TRBD1 might be the D (5 bases). The CDR3 is 15 residues long. Looked up from germline, CDR1 is KGHSH and CDR2 is LQKENI. The germline V and J ends were trimmed by 2 bases and 2 bases, with 11 bases remaining between them. The CDR3 nucleotides are TGTGCCAGCTCACCAGCGACAGCTTTCACAGATACGCAGTATTTT. Translating gives CASSPATAFTDTQYF.

The gene calls are TRBV5-5 and TRBJ2-2; D uncertain. This CDR3 has 12 residues. Trimming took 4 bases from V and 3 from J, leaving 4 bases between them. CDR1 and CDR2 (germline): SGHKS, YYEKEE (reference sequence). The CDR3, as DNA: TGTGCCAGCAGCCATTACACCGGGGAGCTGTTTTTT. It specifies CASSHYTGELFF.

The V call is TRBV5-3, the J call TRBJ1-5; 10 bases match TRBD1. TRBV5-3 is designated an ORF whose function remains uncertain. The CDR3 extends over 18 amino acids. The ends lost 4 bases at V and 0 bases at J; junction bases unmatched: 10. CDR3 DNA: TGTGCCAGAAGCCCGCCGGGGACAGGGGACCCTAGCAATCAGCCCCAGCATTTT. Protein: CARSPPGTGDPSNQPQHF.

The chain employs TRBV30 and TRBJ2-5, with a weak D call TRBD2 (6 bases). V was cut by 8 bases and J by 5 bases, with 18 bases left in between. This CDR3 contains 13 residues. Per the germline V gene, CDR1 is GTSNPN and CDR2 is SVGIG (reference sequence). CDR3 nucleotides: TGTGCCCTGCAGGTGGGGGGATGGGAGACCCAGTACTTC. It encodes CALQVGGWETQYF.

This clone was seen more than once but under ten times. J is TRBJ2-1 and V is TRBV5-8, with D perhaps TRBD1 (5 bases). V gave up 6 bases and J gave up 0 bases, with 13 bases separating them. CDR3 size: 15 residues. From germline, CDR1 is SGHTS and CDR2 YDEGEE. CDR3 DNA sequence: TGTGCCAGCATCCAGGGTCGTAGCTCCTACAATGAGCAGTTCTTC. Protein: CASIQGRSSYNEQFF.

About this clone: The limits of the CDR3 on the DNA are not certain, so only TCRdb's listed CDR3 is given. This sequence joins TRBV1 and TRBJ2-2; the table calls TRBD2, which could not be checked here. TRBV1 corresponds to a pseudogene. 17 amino acids form the CDR3, both terminal residues included. The CDR3 region is CTSSQVASGADCGELFF.